One and the same sample provided the 5 T cell receptor beta chains below, sequenced in a study of blood T cell repertoires in COVID-19. Measured with immunoSEQ multiplex PCR; TCRdb has only the in-frame clones, and not every one. In the table there are around 400,000 clones, about 90% of which are singletons. Material: peripheral blood. The source of these receptors is a woman aged 60-75 years with COVID-19, enrolled during active disease.

The rearrangement links TRBV30 to TRBJ2-3; 8 nucleotides match TRBD1. The CDR3 runs 14 residues. Germline CDR1 GTSNPN, CDR2 SVGIG (reference sequence). The V segment lost 3 bases and the J segment 5 bases; nucleotides outside the gene matches: 7. The CDR3 here is CAWRRGQAKDTQYF. The CDR3 coding sequence is TGTGCCTGGAGGCGGGGACAGGCCAAAGATACGCAGTATTTT.

The chain uses TRBV7-2 and TRBJ1-1, with TRBD1 matching 11 bases. Germline loops: CDR1 SGHTA, CDR2 FQGNSA. The CDR3 spans 18 residues. Trimming removed 6 bases from V and 1 base from J; junction bases left unmatched: 13. In DNA, the CDR3 is TGTGCCAGCAGTCGGACCGGGACAGGGGGTCGGCGGAACACTGAAGCTTTCTTT. Amino acids: CASSRTGTGGRRNTEAFF.

The chain carries TRBV5-6 and TRBJ1-2; a possible D gene is TRBD1 (6 bases). Germline V gene lookup returns CDR1 SGHDT and CDR2 YYEEEE. The CDR3 runs to 12 residues. Trimming took off 1 base at V and 13 bases at J, with 14 bases between the two ends. The CDR3 region is CASSLSFGDTTF. CDR3 bases: TGTGCCAGCAGCTTGAGTTTTGGGGACACCACCTTC.

CDR3 loop: CASTPGGGRSYEQYF. As DNA, the CDR3 is TGTGCCAGCACCCCCGGGGGGGGGCGCTCCTACGAGCAGTACTTC. This chain links TRBV6-5 with TRBJ2-7, with TRBD2 matching 8 bases. The CDR3 covers 15 residues. The trim removed 7 bases at V and 0 bases at J, leaving 8 bases unmatched. Germline V gene lookup returns CDR1 MNHEY and CDR2 SVGAGI.

This chain uses TRBV2 with TRBJ1-5, with D possibly TRBD1 on 5 matching bases. Trimming pared 3 bases from V and 1 base from J, leaving 10 bases between. The CDR3 is 15 residues long. Looked up from germline, CDR1 is SNHLY and CDR2 is FYNNEI. The CDR3 DNA follows: TGTGCCAGCAGTGAGGCAGGGCCGAGCAATCAGCCCCAGCATTTT. Its protein product is CASSEAGPSNQPQHF.